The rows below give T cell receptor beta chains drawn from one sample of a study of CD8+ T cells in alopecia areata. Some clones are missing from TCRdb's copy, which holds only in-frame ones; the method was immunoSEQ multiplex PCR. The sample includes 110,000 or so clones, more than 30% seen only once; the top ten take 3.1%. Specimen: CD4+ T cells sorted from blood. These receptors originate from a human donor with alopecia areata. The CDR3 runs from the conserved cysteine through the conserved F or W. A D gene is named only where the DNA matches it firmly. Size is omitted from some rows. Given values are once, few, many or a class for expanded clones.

CDR3: CATSRDRRETGNYGYTF
DNA: TGTGCCACCAGCAGAGACCGGAGGGAAACAGGCAACTATGGCTACACCTTC
size: -
D: -
J: TRBJ1-2
V: TRBV15

CDR3: CASSQSTGRHEQFF
DNA: TGCGCCAGCAGTCAATCGACGGGAAGACATGAGCAGTTCTTC
size: few
D: -
J: TRBJ2-1
V: TRBV23-1

CDR3: CASSSGTSFTGELFF
DNA: TGTGCCAGCAGTTCCGGGACTAGCTTTACCGGGGAGCTGTTTTTT
size: few
D: TRBD2
J: TRBJ2-2
V: TRBV27

CDR3: CASSEGWGGTYEQYF
DNA: TGTGCCAGCAGTGAAGGGTGGGGCGGTACCTACGAGCAGTACTTC
size: -
D: -
J: TRBJ2-7
V: TRBV2

CDR3: CASSRQGFSYEQYF
DNA: TGCGCCAGCAGTCGGCAGGGGTTCTCCTACGAGCAGTACTTC
size: once
D: -
J: TRBJ2-7
V: TRBV23-1

CDR3: CASARWGGLTDTQYF
DNA: TGTGCCAGCGCCCGATGGGGCGGTCTCACAGATACGCAGTATTTT
size: -
D: -
J: TRBJ2-3
V: TRBV7-3

CDR3: CASSPPQSYEQYF
DNA: TGTGCCAGCAGTCCACCACAGTCCTACGAGCAGTACTTC
size: -
D: -
J: TRBJ2-7
V: TRBV27

CDR3: CASSLLAGDVNEQFF
DNA: TGCGCCAGCAGCTTACTAGCGGGAGACGTTAATGAGCAGTTCTTC
size: -
D: TRBD2
J: TRBJ2-1
V: TRBV5-1

CDR3: CSVEERGLNTEAFF
DNA: TGCAGCGTTGAAGAGCGGGGGCTGAACACTGAAGCTTTCTTT
size: -
D: -
J: TRBJ1-1
V: TRBV29-1

CDR3: CASSQGPGHPNF
DNA: TGTGCCAGCAGTCAGGGTCCGGGACACCCTAACTTC
size: -
D: -
J: TRBJ2-7
V: TRBV28

CDR3: CASSLDVSGNTIYF
DNA: TGCGCCAGCAGCTTGGACGTCTCTGGAAACACCATATATTTT
size: -
D: -
J: TRBJ1-3
V: TRBV5-1

CDR3: CASSTRQGYEQYF
DNA: TGTGCCAGCAGCACGAGACAGGGCTACGAGCAGTACTTC
size: -
D: -
J: TRBJ2-7
V: TRBV21-1

CDR3: CASSWGQSQETQYF
DNA: TGTGCCAGCAGCTGGGGACAGTCCCAAGAGACCCAGTACTTC
size: -
D: TRBD1
J: TRBJ2-5
V: TRBV7-2

CDR3: CSADTGQGQTDTQYF
DNA: TGCAGCGCCGACACAGGGCAGGGACAAACAGATACGCAGTATTTT
size: -
D: -
J: TRBJ2-3
V: TRBV29-1

CDR3: CASTRGGYSYEQYF
DNA: TGTGCCAGCACTCGGGGGGGGTACTCCTACGAGCAGTACTTC
size: few
D: TRBD2
J: TRBJ2-7
V: TRBV7-9

CDR3: CAWQGYTEAFF
DNA: TGTGCCTGGCAGGGGTACACTGAAGCTTTCTTT
size: -
D: -
J: TRBJ1-1
V: TRBV30

CDR3: CASSYSSRNTEAFF
DNA: TGTGCCAGCAGCTATTCGAGCAGGAACACTGAAGCTTTCTTT
size: -
D: -
J: TRBJ1-1
V: TRBV7-2

CDR3: CASSQDRDRGYTF
DNA: TGTGCCAGCAGCCAGGACAGGGATCGCGGCTACACCTTC
size: -
D: TRBD1
J: TRBJ1-2
V: TRBV7-8

CDR3: CASSLQGGNSPLHF
DNA: TGTGCCAGCAGCTTACAGGGGGGTAATTCACCCCTCCACTTT
size: few
D: TRBD1
J: TRBJ1-6
V: TRBV7-3

CDR3: CASSGRTGLAKNIQYF
DNA: TGTGCCAGCAGTGGAAGGACAGGACTAGCCAAAAACATTCAGTACTTC
size: -
D: TRBD1
J: TRBJ2-4
V: TRBV25-1

CDR3: CASQAASGNNEQFF
DNA: TGTGCCAGCCAGGCGGCTAGCGGCAACAATGAGCAGTTCTTC
size: -
D: TRBD2
J: TRBJ2-1
V: TRBV6-6

CDR3: CASRLARETEQFF
DNA: TGTGCCAGCAGACTAGCGCGTGAAACAGAGCAGTTCTTC
size: once
D: TRBD2
J: TRBJ2-1
V: TRBV2

CDR3: CAWSKRRDSPRSHEQYF
DNA: TGTGCCTGGAGTAAGCGCAGAGACAGCCCGAGGTCCCACGAGCAGTACTTC
size: -
D: -
J: TRBJ2-7
V: TRBV30

CDR3: CASSLSGTSTYEQYF
DNA: TGTGCCAGCAGCTTATCCGGGACTTCCACCTACGAGCAGTACTTC
size: -
D: -
J: TRBJ2-7
V: TRBV5-6

CDR3: CASGGQNSYTF
DNA: TGCGCCAGCGGGGGACAGAACAGCTACACCTTC
size: few
D: TRBD1
J: TRBJ1-2
V: TRBV5-1

CDR3: CDGEINTEAFF
DNA: TGTGACGGGGAAATTAACACTGAAGCTTTCTTT
size: -
D: -
J: TRBJ1-1
V: TRBV30

CDR3: CAWRFGSSYNEQFF
DNA: TGTGCCTGGAGATTTGGGAGCTCCTACAATGAGCAGTTCTTC
size: -
D: -
J: TRBJ2-1
V: TRBV30

CDR3: CASSLTDTQYF
DNA: TGTGCCAGCAGCCTCACAGATACGCAGTATTTT
size: -
D: -
J: TRBJ2-3
V: TRBV27

CDR3: CASSLGSASYEQYF
DNA: TGTGCCAGCAGCTTAGGGTCAGCTTCCTACGAGCAGTACTTC
size: once
D: -
J: TRBJ2-7
V: TRBV7-2

CDR3: CASSPTGQGQFF
DNA: TGTGCCAGCAGCCCAACGGGACAGGGCCAGTTCTTC
size: -
D: TRBD1
J: TRBJ2-1
V: TRBV7-9

CDR3: CSVSRQGANEQFF
DNA: TGCAGCGTATCCAGACAGGGGGCAAATGAGCAGTTCTTC
size: few
D: TRBD1
J: TRBJ2-1
V: TRBV29-1